This T cell receptor (beta chain) came from a study of T cells in Graves' hyperthyroidism and ophthalmopathy (dated 2019 in TCRdb). Notes on the research overall: Peripheral blood was sampled at the time of initial diagnosis, prior to any treatment. To identify distinguishing TCR V-J signatures, a discovery cohort of around 100 patients was used, comprising roughly 45 with Graves' ophthalmopathy and some 57 with stable Graves' hyperthyroidism. Whether ophthalmopathy could be predicted prospectively was tested in an independent validation cohort made up of roughly 19 hyperthyroidism patients plus 17 patients who later progressed to ophthalmopathy. For training and testing, the approximately 97 patients in the discovery cohort were randomly divided in a 7:3 ratio. Thyroid tissue and blood T-cell repertoires from several Graves' hyperthyroidism patients were also compared in the study. Once sampling was done, hyperthyroidism patients were given methimazole at a starting dose of 30 mg daily, whereas ophthalmopathy patients were given high-dose intravenous methylprednisolone. TCR Vbeta CDR3 sequencing of 135 peripheral blood samples (over 40 ophthalmopathy, 75 to 80 hyperthyroidism and roughly 17 progressor patients) is reported in the paper.

Amplification of TCR beta CDR3 regions was carried out from RNA transcripts. The TCR CDR3 was subjected to a first round of RT-PCR using the HTBI primer set and the Qiagen OneStep RT-PCR kit. A second multiplex PCR round built the libraries, followed by size selection and purification. Sequencing of the libraries was done on an Illumina HiSeq2000 using paired-end 100 bp reads. Per the original workflow: SOAPnuke was used to process the raw data, removing reads that contained adapters or uncalled bases, had a mean Phred below 15, or lacked an exact match to the constant primer or identifier. COPE v1.2.5 was used to merge the high-quality paired reads, and each unique nucleotide sequence was defined as a clonotype. MiTCR v1.1 was used to align clonotypes to the IMGT TRBV, TRBD and TRBJ reference segments. The analysis was restricted to V-J combinations with a frequency above 0.0001, which together covered about 99% of the repertoires. The TCS score was defined as F50 (clonal expansion) divided by E x V (chaos), with BLOSUM62-based TCRdist calculated between CDR3 peptides within each V-J. Welch's t-statistics and random forest reduced 500 to 550 V-J features to 13, which were used in a naive Bayes classifier (R e1071). The public reads were run again by TCRdb, first through fastp at Q25 and then through MiXCR, and only productive beta chains were kept. When rows share a CDR3 protein, they turn into one entry using the most common DNA and genes. For this entry, the V and J calls and clone size follow TCRdb and not the study's own pipeline. Recorded for this sample are about 640,000 distinct CDR3 sequences; roughly 14% of them occurred a single time. Jointly, the top ten make up under 15% of the sample.

The sample holds many counts of this clonotype. Its antigen has not been determined. No much larger clone exists at a distance of one base, and base qualities are not known. From its cysteine to its phenylalanine, the CDR3 spans 14 amino acids. This entry keeps only the CDR3 DNA: 42 bases, framed from base 1. Between the V and J ends, shortened by 1 base and 2 bases respectively, the junction contains 8 bases. The germline V gene (reference sequence) yields SEHNR for CDR1 and FQNEAQ for CDR2. In the ophthalmopathy patients, disease was moderately to severely active, with a Clinical Activity Score of 3 or more, a NOSPECS grade of 4 or more, and a duration of less than 3 months. Exclusion was applied to patients with uncontrolled infections, other autoimmune diseases, pregnancy or lactation. Diagnoses were established on the basis of clinical symptoms, serum thyroxine and TRAb, thyroid ultrasound, and orbital computed tomography. Ficoll-Paque density gradient centrifugation was used to isolate PBMCs from under 11 ml of fresh peripheral blood. Total RNA was extracted with Trizol reagent, and quality was checked on an Agilent 2100 Bioanalyzer.

Overall study results and their limits: In validation, progression to ophthalmopathy was predicted by the model with 70.59% sensitivity and roughly 76% specificity, a median of approximately 6.5 months before onset. A model built on a 13 V-J signature distinguished ophthalmopathy from stable hyperthyroidism, reaching about 88% sensitivity and around 81% specificity in cross-validation and 80%/75% in testing. Blood samples also contained most of the expanded thyroid clonotypes (frequency above 0.001), which suggests that blood repertoires may reflect thyroid immune responses. No statistical method was used to fix the sample size in advance, and group allocation was not hidden from the investigators.

The chain is encoded by TRBV7-9 joined to TRBJ1-1, with the D gene not confidently named. This clonotype originated in a woman aged 45-59 years with Graves' ophthalmopathy. The sample consisted of blood. The CDR3 has the sequence CASSLVGPNTEAFF. The DNA sequence reads TGTGCCAGCAGCTTAGTAGGGCCAAACACTGAAGCTTTCTTT. With all but the CDR3 taken from the reference TRBV7-9 and TRBJ1-1 genes, the full variable domain is: DTGVSQNPRHKITKRGQNVTFRCDPISEHNRLYWYRQTLGQGPEFLTYFQNEAQLEKSRLLSDRFSAERPKGSFSTLEIQRTEQGDSAMYLCASSLVGPNTEAFFGQGTRLTVV.